Listed below are T cell receptor beta chains from one sample, sequenced in a study of T cells in lung cancer brain metastases. Only in-frame clones appear in the TCRdb table, and some are missing; sequencing was by immunoSEQ multiplex PCR. The sample holds approximately 1,000 clones; roughly 93% are singletons and the top ten take roughly 3%. The source material was tumor tissue from the primary lung tumor. The receptors shown here come from a woman in her forties with non-small cell lung cancer. CDR3s include the opening cysteine and the closing phenylalanine or tryptophan. The D gene is left open where the match is weak. The listing skips clone size in some rows; elsewhere it reads once, few, many or a size class.

>-|-|TRBV5-1|TRBJ2-3
TGCGCCAGCAGCTTTCCAGGCGAGGATACGCAGTATTTT
CASSFPGEDTQYF
>-|TRBD2|TRBV7-7|TRBJ2-1
TGTGCTAGCAGCTTAGCGGGAGGGCCGGAGCAGTTCTTC
CASSLAGGPEQFF
>-|-|TRBV7-9|TRBJ1-1
TGTGCCAGCAGCCAACATGCGAACACTGAAGCTTTCTTT
CASSQHANTEAFF
>-|-|TRBV14|TRBJ2-2
TGTGCCAGCAGCTCCCGAAGGGTCTCCACGACCGGGGAGCTGTTTTTT
CASSSRRVSTTGELFF
>-|-|TRBV29-1|TRBJ2-1
TGCAGCGTTGACGGCGGGACATCGAATGAGCAGTTCTTC
CSVDGGTSNEQFF
>-|-|TRBV29-1|TRBJ2-2
TGCAGCGGGGGACAACGCACCGGGGAGCTGTTTTTT
CSGGQRTGELFF
>-|TRBD1|TRBV18|TRBJ2-7
TGTGCCAGCTCACCCGGGACAGGGGTACCTAACGAGCAGTACTTC
CASSPGTGVPNEQYF
>-|TRBD1|TRBV7-9|TRBJ2-7
TGTGCCAGCAGCCCCGGACAGGGGGCCTCCGAGCAGTACTTC
CASSPGQGASEQYF
>-|-|TRBV6-1|TRBJ2-5
TGTGCCGCGACCCCCCCGGGGCGCCGAGAGACCCAGTACTTC
CAATPPGRRETQYF
>once|-|TRBV6-4|TRBJ2-3
TGTGCCACAAAGGGGGATTCTAGCACAGATACGCAGTATTTT
CATKGDSSTDTQYF
>-|-|TRBV30|TRBJ2-1
TGTGCCTGGAGTGGGGACCGAAGCTCCTACAATGAGCAGTTCTTC
CAWSGDRSSYNEQFF
>-|-|TRBV30|TRBJ2-7
TGTGCCTGGGCAGGGGCGGGAGTTGACGAGCAGTACTTC
CAWAGAGVDEQYF
>-|TRBD1|TRBV6-1|TRBJ2-7
TGTGCCAGCAGTGAGGGACAGGGGACGCAGTACTTC
CASSEGQGTQYF
>-|TRBD2|TRBV28|TRBJ2-1
TGTGCCAGCAGACCCGGGGGGGTTGGCTACAATGAGCAGTTCTTC
CASRPGGVGYNEQFF
>-|-|TRBV2|TRBJ1-4
TGTGCCAGCAACATAGGCGGGAGCCCGGGTGGAAAACTGTTTTTT
CASNIGGSPGGKLFF
>-|TRBD1|TRBV20-1|TRBJ1-2
TGCAGTGCTGGGGACAGGGCTGGCTACACCTTC
CSAGDRAGYTF
>-|TRBD1|TRBV5-1|TRBJ1-5
TGCGCCAGCAGCCCAGGGGGGGGGAATCAGCCCCAGCATTTT
CASSPGGGNQPQHF
>-|-|TRBV2|TRBJ2-5
TGTGCCAGCAGTGAAATTGAGACCCAGTACTTC
CASSEIETQYF
>-|TRBD1|TRBV27|TRBJ1-5
TGTGCCAGCAGATTCACAGGGGGCGGCAATCAGCCCCAGCATTTT
CASRFTGGGNQPQHF
>-|-|TRBV29-1|TRBJ1-2
TGCAGCGTTGTAGGTATAGCTAACTATGGCTACACCTTC
CSVVGIANYGYTF
>once|-|TRBV7-7|TRBJ2-1
TGTGCCAGCAGCTTATCGCCTAGGAGCGCGTTGAGTGAGCAGTTCTTC
CASSLSPRSALSEQFF
>-|-|TRBV6-5|TRBJ1-5
TGTGCCAGCAGGAAACGGGACAGCAATCAGCCCCAGCATTTT
CASRKRDSNQPQHF